The clone carrying this T cell receptor beta chain was observed a handful of times. Its antigen remains unknown. TCRdb fed the 5' RACE reads into MiXCR, producing one record per CDR3 protein. The sample contains 300,000 to 400,000 distinct CDR3 sequences, 28% of which appear only once. This sample is drawn from a study of T-cell memory formation after mild COVID-19. Whole-study results and caveats: Cross-reactive memory seemingly joined, as some responding clones were found in pre-infection memory.

CDR1 and CDR2 from the germline V gene are DFQATT and SNEGSKA (reference sequence). This CDR3 spans 17 amino acids. Trimming removed 1 base at V and 1 base at J, with 17 bases between. The rearrangement links TRBV20-1 to TRBJ2-1; weak D call: TRBD2 (5 bases). The specimen was PBMCs or a T cell subset sorted from them (not recorded which). The clonotype originates from an adult woman who had mild COVID-19 (a few samples of this study predate the infection). Cell type and time point are not known. The CDR3 loop is CSARVFGEVVSYNEQFF. For the CDR3, the DNA is TGCAGTGCTAGAGTGTTCGGGGAAGTGGTGTCCTACAATGAGCAGTTCTTC.